This TCR beta chain was retrieved from a study of long-term antiretroviral therapy in people with HIV. Study in general: Initial samples were collected about a decade before the 2015 immediate-ART recommendation.

As regards this clone: Its specificity is unknown.

DNA was extracted from around 1-10 million thawed cryopreserved PBMC. They ran version v3.0 of the immunoSEQ assay at survey level. Some clones are missing from TCRdb's copy, which holds only in-frame ones; the method was immunoSEQ multiplex PCR. Seen here are 20,000 or so clones, just over 75% observed once, and the top ten hold around 14%. Study observations and caveats: Information on adherence to ART, viral resistance or therapy changes was unavailable. HIV repertoires spanned narrower CDR3 length ranges than controls.

Germline V gene data show CDR1 as SGHDT and CDR2 as YYEEEE. V was clipped by 4 bases and J by 0 bases, with 10 bases between them. CDR3 length equals 14 residues. The V gene is TRBV5-6, the J gene TRBJ1-2, with a possible D match to TRBD1 (6 bases). Specimen: unsorted PBMCs, collected 0.5 years before starting antiretroviral therapy. The TCR sequence derives from a woman in her forties or fifties with HIV. DNA for the CDR3: TGTGCCAGCAGCAGGGGACACTCTAACTATGGCTACACCTTC. Amino acid sequence: CASSRGHSNYGYTF.